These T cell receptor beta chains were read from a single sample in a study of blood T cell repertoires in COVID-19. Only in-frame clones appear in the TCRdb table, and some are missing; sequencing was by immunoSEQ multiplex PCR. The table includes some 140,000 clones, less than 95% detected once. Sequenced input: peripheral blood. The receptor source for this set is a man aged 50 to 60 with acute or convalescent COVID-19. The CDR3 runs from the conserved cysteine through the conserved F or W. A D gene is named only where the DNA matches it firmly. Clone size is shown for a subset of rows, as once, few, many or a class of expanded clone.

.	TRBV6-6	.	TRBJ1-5	TGTGCCAGCAGTCGTACCAGGGAGGGCGCATTATCCAATCAGCCCCAGCATTTT	CASSRTREGALSNQPQHF
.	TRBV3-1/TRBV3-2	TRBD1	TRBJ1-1	TGTGCCAGCAGCCAGCAGACAGGGAGGAACACTGAAGCTTTCTTT	CASSQQTGRNTEAFF
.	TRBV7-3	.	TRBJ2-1	TGTGCCAGCAGCGCCACCGGACTGGGGTCGGATGAGCAGTTCTTC	CASSATGLGSDEQFF
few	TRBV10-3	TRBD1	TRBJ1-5	TGTGCCATCAGTAACCCTGGAGGGGGCTATCAGCCCCAGCATTTT	CAISNPGGGYQPQHF
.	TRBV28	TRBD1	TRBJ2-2	TGTGCCAGCAGTTCAACAGGGGGCAACCGATTCACCGGGGAGCTGTTTTTT	CASSSTGGNRFTGELFF
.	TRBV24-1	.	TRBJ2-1	TGTGCCACCAGTGGCGGCGGGACGGGGAACAATGAGCAGTTCTTC	CATSGGGTGNNEQFF
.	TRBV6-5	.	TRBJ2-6	TGTGCCAGCAGTAATACGGTACCTGGGGCCAACGTCCTGACTTTC	CASSNTVPGANVLTF
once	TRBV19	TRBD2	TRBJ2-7	TGTGCCAGTAGTATAACCGCGGGAGGGCCGTTTCCTGGCGAGCAGTACTTC	CASSITAGGPFPGEQYF
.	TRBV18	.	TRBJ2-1	TGTGCCAGCTCACCACCTAAGGCCAGGGGCCATGAGCAGTTCTTC	CASSPPKARGHEQFF
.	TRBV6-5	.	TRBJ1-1	TGTGCCAGCAGTTGGAGGGCCCAAGGGAACACTGAAGCTTTCTTT	CASSWRAQGNTEAFF
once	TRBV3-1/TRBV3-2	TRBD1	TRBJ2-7	TGTGCCAGCACCCGGACAGGGCCCTCCTACGAGCAGTACTTC	CASTRTGPSYEQYF
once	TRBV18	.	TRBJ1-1	TGTGCCAGCTCACTCGGCGGCGGTGGGAACACTGAAGCTTTCTTT	CASSLGGGGNTEAFF
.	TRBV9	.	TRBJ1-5	TGTGCCAGCAGCGTAGTCCGGCCTGGGCACCAGCCCCAGCATTTT	CASSVVRPGHQPQHF
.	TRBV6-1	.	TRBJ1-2	TGTGCCAGCAGTGAAGGGTTCGACAGGTCGTATGGCTACACCTTC	CASSEGFDRSYGYTF
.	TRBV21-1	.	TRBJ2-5	TGTGCCAGCAGCAAAGGAACGCGGACAGTTATACAAGAGACCCAGTACTTC	CASSKGTRTVIQETQYF
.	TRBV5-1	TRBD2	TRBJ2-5	TGCGCCAGCAGCTTGGGGGGACTAGCGAAAGAGACCCAGTACTTC	CASSLGGLAKETQYF
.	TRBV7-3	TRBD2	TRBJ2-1	TGTGCCAGCAGCAACCTTGGGATTAGCGGGGTTAGATCCTACAATGAGCAGTTCTTC	CASSNLGISGVRSYNEQFF
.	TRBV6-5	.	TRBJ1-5	TGTGCCAGGGAGATCGATCAGCCCCAGCATTTT	CAREIDQPQHF
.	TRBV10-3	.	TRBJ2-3	TGTGCCATCTCCGGGGGAAGCACAGATACGCAGTATTTT	CAISGGSTDTQYF
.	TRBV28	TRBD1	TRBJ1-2	TGTGCCAGCAGTATAGGGACAGGGATCTATGGCTACACCTTC	CASSIGTGIYGYTF
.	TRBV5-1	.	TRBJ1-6	TGCGCCAGCAGCTTGGACAGTGGGAATTCACCCCTCCACTTT	CASSLDSGNSPLHF
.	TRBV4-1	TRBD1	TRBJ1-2	TGCGCCAGCAGCCAAGTAGGGGGCCTTTTTGGACACGATGGCTACACCTTC	CASSQVGGLFGHDGYTF
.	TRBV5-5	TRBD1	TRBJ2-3	TGTGCCAGCAGCACCGGACAGGGGACGAGCACAGATACGCAGTATTTT	CASSTGQGTSTDTQYF